The 2 T cell receptor beta chains listed next were all sequenced from one sample in a study of memory CD8 T cells in hepatitis C reinfection (TCRdb year 2017). The time point label, as the study defines it: late/post reinfection, 12 to 24 weeks after detection. Sorted cells were sequenced directly ex vivo, without in vitro expansion prior to TCR sequencing. Libraries were made using the immunoSEQ multiplex PCR assay. TCRdb mirrors the immuneACCESS table, restricted to in-frame sequences. Some clones are absent from its copies; in checked studies, under half trace to an unresolved V gene, and the reason for the others is unknown. The sample table records about 46,000 clones; roughly 89% of these occur just once. The ten largest make up 0.65% to 0.9% of the sample. The specimen sequenced was naive CD8+ T cells sorted from blood. The cell subset or site tag for this specimen amounts to: total naive CD8+CD45RO- T cells. These receptor sequences come from a man between 18 and 35 years old with hepatitis C virus infection.

The chain uses TRBV7-9 and TRBJ2-7, with a weak D call TRBD1 (6 bases). From germline, CDR1 is SEHNR and CDR2 FQNEAQ (reference sequence). The CDR3 sequence is 13 residues long. V lost 2 bases and J 5 bases, leaving 10 bases between the germline ends. CDR3: CASSLNRADEQYF. The CDR3, as DNA: TGTGCCAGCAGCTTAAACAGGGCAGACGAGCAGTACTTC.

The rearrangement uses TRBV27 and TRBJ2-1, with D perhaps matching TRBD2 (6 bases). The CDR3 loop spans 16 amino acids. Trimming left V 4 bases short and J 8 bases short, with 21 bases between. Germline V gene data show CDR1 as MNHEY and CDR2 as SMNVEV (reference sequence). CDR3 bases: TGTGCCAGCAGTTCACCCGGGGGATCTCGAGGCGATGAGCAGTTCTTC. This codes for CASSSPGGSRGDEQFF.